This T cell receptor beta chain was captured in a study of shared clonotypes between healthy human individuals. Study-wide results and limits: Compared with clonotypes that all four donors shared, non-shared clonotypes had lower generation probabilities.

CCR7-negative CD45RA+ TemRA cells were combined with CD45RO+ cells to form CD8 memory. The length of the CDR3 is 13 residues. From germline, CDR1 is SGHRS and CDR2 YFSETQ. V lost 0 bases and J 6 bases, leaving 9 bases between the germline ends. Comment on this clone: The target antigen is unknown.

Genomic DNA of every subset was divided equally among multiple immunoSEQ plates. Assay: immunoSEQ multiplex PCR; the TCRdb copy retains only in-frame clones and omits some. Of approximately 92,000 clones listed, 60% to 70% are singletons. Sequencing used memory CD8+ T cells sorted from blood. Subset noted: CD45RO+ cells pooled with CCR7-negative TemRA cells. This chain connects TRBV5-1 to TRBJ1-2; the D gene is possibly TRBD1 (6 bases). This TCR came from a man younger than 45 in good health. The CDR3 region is CASSLEGEDGYTF. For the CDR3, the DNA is TGCGCCAGCAGCTTGGAGGGGGAGGATGGCTACACCTTC.